These 22 T cell receptor beta chains originate from one sample sequenced in a study of beta chain features in type 1 diabetes. Investigators reverse transcribed all isolated RNA, so they sequenced expressed TCRB transcripts. Sequenced by immunoSEQ multiplex PCR; TCRdb stores in-frame clones only, minus some. Of 310,000 or so clones in the sample, 7.5% to 9% are singletons; the top ten hold less than 0.5%. The sequenced sample consisted of central memory CD4+ T cells from blood. All receptors derive from a woman younger than 35 in good health.

This CDR3 is CASLKTTYEQYF. The DNA of the CDR3 is TGTGCCAGCTTGAAGACAACCTACGAGCAGTACTTC. The genes are TRBV6-5 and TRBJ2-7; D gene ambiguous. Germline CDR1 reads MNHEY; CDR2 reads SVGAGI. The CDR3 is 12 amino acids. V was pared by 8 bases and J by 2 bases, with 10 bases between.

This clone was seen many times. J is TRBJ2-2 and V is TRBV5-6; D remains ambiguous. Trimming removed 3 bases from V and 1 base from J, with 4 bases in between. Per germline, CDR1 SGHDT and CDR2 YYEEEE. The CDR3 totals 13 residues. The CDR3 spells CASSSWNTGELFF. For the CDR3, the DNA is TGTGCCAGCAGCTCCTGGAACACCGGGGAGCTGTTTTTT. The whole variable domain, remainder taken from reference TRBV5-6 and TRBJ2-2, is DAGVTQSPTHLIKTRGQQVTLRCSPKSGHDTVSWYQQALGQGPQFIFQYYEEEERQRGNFPDRFSGHQFPNYSSELNVNALLLGDSALYLCASSSWNTGELFFGEGSRLTVL.

This clone was seen a few times. This chain uses TRBV9 with TRBJ2-1; 7 positions match TRBD2. Looked up from germline, CDR1 is SGDLS and CDR2 is YYNGEE. With V trimmed by 2 bases and J by 7 bases, 6 bases remained unmatched. CDR3 length equals 14 residues. CDR3 sequence (DNA): TGTGCCAGCAGCGTCCGTCTAGCGGAGAATGAGCAGTTCTTC. This translates into CASSVRLAENEQFF.

The sample holds a few counts of this clone. V is TRBV20-1 and J is TRBJ1-1, with D uncertain. Trimming shortened V by 7 bases and J by 11 bases, and 14 bases separated the two germline ends. The CDR3 extends over 10 amino acids. In germline, CDR1 is DFQATT, CDR2 SNEGSKA (reference sequence). The CDR3 here is CSVSPFRAFF. The CDR3 DNA follows: TGCAGTGTTAGCCCTTTCCGCGCTTTCTTT.

In its sample, this clone was seen a few times. The V call is TRBV6-5, the J call TRBJ1-3; D perhaps matches TRBD1 (5 bases). This CDR3 has 15 amino acids. The V gene lost 2 bases and the J gene lost 2 bases, with 10 bases spanning the gap. CDR1 and CDR2 from the germline V gene are MNHEY and SVGAGI. The CDR3 bases are TGTGCCAGCAGTTACGGGGGAGAGACTGGAAACACCATATATTTT. It translates to CASSYGGETGNTIYF.

This clone was seen a few times. The chain couples TRBV7-2 to TRBJ2-7; 7 nucleotides line up with TRBD2. V trimming: 5 bases; J trimming: 4 bases; junction bases outside the gene matches: 14. The CDR3 is 16 amino acids. Looked up from germline, CDR1 is SGHTA and CDR2 is FQGNSA. The CDR3 here is CASSKRAGLRGYEQYF. The CDR3 coding sequence is TGTGCCAGCAGCAAGAGAGCGGGATTACGTGGGTACGAGCAGTACTTC.

CDR3 amino acids: CASSTTDTQYF. CDR3 sequence (DNA): TGCGCCAGCTCGACCACAGATACGCAGTATTTT. The gene calls are TRBV5-1 and TRBJ2-3, with D unclear. V was clipped by 7 bases and J by 2 bases, with 5 bases between them. Germline V gene lookup returns CDR1 SGHRS and CDR2 YFSETQ. The CDR3 covers 11 residues.

About this clone itself: The same CDR3 can be traced to other DNA sequences in this sample. This sequence joins TRBV2 and TRBJ1-2; D uncertain. Trimming took off 4 bases at V and 1 base at J, with 10 bases between the two ends. The CDR3 contains 14 residues. Germline values: CDR1 SNHLY, CDR2 FYNNEI. The CDR3: CASSVEGRNYGYTF. Here the CDR3 DNA reads TGTGCCAGCAGTGTCGAAGGGCGTAACTATGGCTACACCTTC.

The V gene is TRBV6-1, the J gene TRBJ2-7; 7 bases line up with TRBD1. Germline-derived CDR1 and CDR2 are MNHNS and SASEGT. This CDR3 has 15 amino acids. V was clipped by 7 bases and J by 0 bases; unmatched bases: 9. The chain's CDR3 is CASTKRDSSSYEQYF. The CDR3 DNA follows: TGTGCCAGCACCAAAAGGGACAGCAGCTCCTACGAGCAGTACTTC.

This clone was seen a few times. This sample includes further DNA sequences coding for the same CDR3. The rearrangement uses TRBV28 and TRBJ2-5, with 11 bases lining up with TRBD2. V lost 2 bases and J lost 1; bases outside the gene matches: 3. This CDR3 has 16 amino acids. Germline V gene data show CDR1 as MDHEN and CDR2 as SYDVKM. Written as DNA, the CDR3 is TGTGCCAGCAGTTTAGGGCTAGCGGGAGGCCAAGAGACCCAGTACTTC. This sequence encodes CASSLGLAGGQETQYF. The whole variable domain, filled in from reference TRBV28 and TRBJ2-5, reads DVKVTQSSRYLVKRTGEKVFLECVQDMDHENMFWYRQDPGLGLRLIYFSYDVKMKEKGDIPEGYSVSREKKERFSLILESASTNQTSMYLCASSLGLAGGQETQYFGPGTRLLVL.

This clone was recorded a few times. The V call is TRBV18, the J call TRBJ2-2; D is uncertain. Trimming stripped 6 bases from V and 3 bases from J, with 11 bases between. Germline loops: CDR1 KGHSH, CDR2 LQKENI. The CDR3 is 14 residues long. CDR3 nucleotides: TGTGCCAGCTCCCGAACTAAGGACACCGGGGAGCTGTTTTTT. Protein product: CASSRTKDTGELFF.

The chain combines TRBV27 with TRBJ2-7; D perhaps matches TRBD2 (5 bases). V was clipped by 6 bases and J by 0 bases, with 15 bases between them. The CDR3 contains 15 residues. Germline values: CDR1 MNHEY, CDR2 SMNVEV (reference sequence). CDR3 protein: CASSSVDGNSYEQYF. For the CDR3, the DNA is TGTGCCAGCAGCTCCGTCGACGGGAACTCCTACGAGCAGTACTTC.

This clone was recorded at least ten times. As DNA, the CDR3 is TGTGCCAGCAGCCCTCTCCCCCAAAACATTCAGTACTTC. Amino acid sequence: CASSPLPQNIQYF. The chain recombines TRBV2 with TRBJ2-4; no firm D call. V gave up 6 bases and J gave up 5 bases, with 11 bases separating them. Germline V lookup: CDR1 SNHLY, CDR2 FYNNEI. This CDR3 comprises 13 residues.

The sample holds a few counts of this clone. This sequence joins TRBV5-4 and TRBJ1-1, with D perhaps TRBD1 (5 bases). Germline assignment: CDR1 SGHNT and CDR2 YYREEE (reference sequence). The CDR3 length is 16 residues. V was pared by 0 bases and J by 7 bases, with 19 bases between. The CDR3 nucleotides are TGTGCCAGCAGCTTGGTCGGTTTAGGAGAGGGGATTGAAGCTTTCTTT. It translates to CASSLVGLGEGIEAFF.

The chain joins TRBV6-5 to TRBJ2-2; maybe TRBD2 (7 bases). The CDR3 extends over 14 amino acids. Germline CDR1 MNHEY, CDR2 SVGAGI. The germline V and J ends were trimmed by 0 bases and 10 bases, with 12 bases remaining between them. The DNA for the CDR3 is TGTGCCAGCAGTTACTCGGGGGGGCGCGTGGAGCTGTTTTTT. Its translation: CASSYSGGRVELFF.

The chain carries TRBV19 and TRBJ1-3; D remains ambiguous. The CDR3 covers 17 residues. Germline loops: CDR1 LNHDA, CDR2 SQIVND (reference sequence). V lost 11 bases, J lost 8 bases, and 31 bases lay in between. As DNA, the CDR3 is TGTGCCCGCTCAACCCGCCGGACGACGAGTAATGAGGACACCATATATTTT. Translated: CARSTRRTTSNEDTIYF. Variable domain in full (rest from reference TRBV19 and TRBJ1-3): DGGITQSPKYLFRKEGQNVTLSCEQNLNHDAMYWYRQDPGQGLRLIYYSQIVNDFQKGDIAEGYSVSREKKESFPLTVTSAQKNPTAFYLCARSTRRTTSNEDTIYFGEGSWLTVV.

The chain recombines TRBV6-5 with TRBJ2-5, with D perhaps matching TRBD1 (5 bases). CDR3 length: 14 amino acids. The V end lost 0 bases, the J end lost 5 bases, and 10 bases lay between the germline ends. Germline values: CDR1 MNHEY, CDR2 SVGAGI. The CDR3 sequence: CASSYSRGWETQYF. Written as DNA, the CDR3 is TGTGCCAGCAGTTACTCAAGGGGCTGGGAGACCCAGTACTTC.

This clone showed up just a few times. The rearrangement uses TRBV5-6 and TRBJ2-1, with D uncertain. The ends were cut back, 0 bases at V and 5 bases at J, with 6 bases in the middle. This CDR3 has 13 amino acids. Looked up from germline, CDR1 is SGHDT and CDR2 is YYEEEE. DNA for the CDR3: TGTGCCAGCAGCTTGGACAACCACAATGAGCAGTTCTTC. This codes for CASSLDNHNEQFF.

This rearrangement joins TRBV9 to TRBJ2-7; no definite D call. Germline loops: CDR1 SGDLS, CDR2 YYNGEE. The germline V and J ends were trimmed by 8 bases and 1 base, with 4 bases remaining between them. The CDR3 covers 10 residues. The CDR3 reads CARGSYEQYF. The CDR3 nucleotides read TGTGCCAGAGGTTCCTACGAGCAGTACTTC.

The table lists this clone with a few counts. The chain is built from TRBV18 and TRBJ2-7, with D tentatively TRBD1 (6 bases). CDR1 and CDR2 from the germline V gene are KGHSH and LQKENI. Trimming pared 2 bases from V and 5 bases from J, leaving 16 bases between. The CDR3 consists of 15 residues. In DNA, the CDR3 is TGTGCCAGCTCACCAGGCACAGGGTCAAGGAACGAGCAGTACTTC. The encoded protein is CASSPGTGSRNEQYF.

This clone was detected only a few times. The genes are TRBV10-3 and TRBJ2-2; D might be TRBD1 (6 bases). Germline V CDR1 and CDR2: ENHRY, SYGVKD. Trimming shortened V by 7 bases and J by 0 bases, and 9 bases separated the two germline ends. CDR3 length: 14 residues. The CDR3 nucleotides read TGTGCCATCACAGGGGTCGCGAACACCGGGGAGCTGTTTTTT. Amino acids: CAITGVANTGELFF.

This rearrangement joins TRBV4-1 to TRBJ1-2; D is ambiguous. The CDR3 length is 13 residues. Trimming removed 0 bases at V and 3 bases at J, with 5 bases between. CDR1 is MGHRA, CDR2 YSYEKL, per germline. Here the CDR3 reads CASSQDIDYGYTF. CDR3 coding DNA: TGCGCCAGCAGCCAAGATATTGACTATGGCTACACCTTC.